This TCR beta chain was sequenced in a study of cytomegalovirus exposure and HLA in healthy donors. Libraries were prepared by immunoSEQ multiplex PCR; TCRdb keeps only in-frame clonotypes and omits some of them. The sample carries under 350,000 clones, 65% to 90% recorded once. Germline CDR1 is MNHEY and CDR2 is SMNVEV (reference sequence). The CDR3 is 15 residues long. J gave up 6 bases and V 4 bases, and 5 bases lay outside the gene matches. Study-wide findings and caveats: Subsequent analysis of the 120 or so validation repertoires found a tendency for first-cohort TCR clusters to co-occur.

Details on this clone: No antigen is known for it.

Sequenced sample: PBMCs. This sequence joins TRBV27 and TRBJ1-6; TRBD1 aligns across 8 bases. The sequence was collected from a woman under 30 in good health and CMV-seronegative. CDR3 loop: CASSSDRAGNSPLHF. Written as DNA, the CDR3 is TGTGCCAGCAGTTCGGACAGGGCGGGTAATTCACCCCTCCACTTT.